This T cell receptor (beta chain) was sequenced for a study of T-cell memory formation after mild COVID-19. Whole-study context: TCR clusters showed largely donor specificity. Study-wide points: Clones which contracted sat mainly in CM and EM if CD4+, and in EMRA if CD8+. That cross-reactive memory joined was suggested by some responding clones appearing in pre-infection memory. CD4+ bias marked clones expanding day 15 to 37, unlike balanced contracting clones.

In the case of this clonotype: Its target is unknown.

Germline V gene sequence: CDR1 LGHNA, CDR2 YSLEER. Trimming shortened V by 0 bases and J by 3 bases, and 11 bases separated the two germline ends. The CDR3 sequence is 15 residues long. Using its own MiXCR run on the 5' RACE reads, TCRdb lists one record per CDR3 protein. Among a few hundred thousand distinct CDR3 sequences, roughly 15% were seen once, and the ten largest hold roughly 21%. The sequence was obtained from a man aged 18 to 29 who had mild COVID-19 (a few samples of this study predate the infection). Cell type and time point are not known. The rearrangement joins TRBV4-3 to TRBJ1-1; D perhaps matches TRBD1 (5 bases). The sequenced sample consisted of PBMCs or a T cell subset sorted from them (not recorded which). In DNA, the CDR3 is TGCGCCAGCAGCCAAGATGCCCAGGGCTACACTGAAGCTTTCTTT. This codes for CASSQDAQGYTEAFF.